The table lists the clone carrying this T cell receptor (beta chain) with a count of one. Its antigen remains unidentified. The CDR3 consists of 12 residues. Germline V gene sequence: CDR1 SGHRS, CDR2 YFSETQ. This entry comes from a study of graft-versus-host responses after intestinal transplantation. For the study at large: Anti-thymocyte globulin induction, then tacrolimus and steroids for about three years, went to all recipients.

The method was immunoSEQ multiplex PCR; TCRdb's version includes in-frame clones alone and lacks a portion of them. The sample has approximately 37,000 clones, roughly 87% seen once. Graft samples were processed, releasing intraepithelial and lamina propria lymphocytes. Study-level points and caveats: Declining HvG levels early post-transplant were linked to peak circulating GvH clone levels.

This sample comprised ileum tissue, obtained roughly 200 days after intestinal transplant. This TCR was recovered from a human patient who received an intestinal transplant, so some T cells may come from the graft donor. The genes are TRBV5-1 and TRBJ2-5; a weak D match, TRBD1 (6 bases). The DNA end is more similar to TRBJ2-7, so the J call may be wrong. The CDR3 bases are TGCGCCAGCAGCCTGGACAGTTTCGAGCAGTACTTC. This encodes CASSLDSFEQYF.